These T cell receptor beta chains were read from a single sample in a study of T cell responses to AZD1222 COVID-19 vaccine. Generated by immunoSEQ multiplex PCR, the TCRdb table keeps only in-frame clones and is missing some. The sample has roughly 55,000 clones, about 89% seen once. The source was peripheral blood, collected on day 0 of AZD1222 vaccination. The receptors were sampled from an adult in good health. CDR3s include the opening cysteine and the closing phenylalanine or tryptophan. The D gene is left open where the match is weak. Clone size, where shown, is once, few, many, or a class for clones that have expanded.

J,D,V,size,DNA,CDR3
TRBJ2-7,TRBD2,TRBV7-9,NA,TGTGCCAGCAGTACGTCCGCCGGGACTAGCGGGAGATTGTACGAGCAGTACTTC,CASSTSAGTSGRLYEQYF
TRBJ1-1,TRBD1,TRBV5-8,NA,TGTGCCAGCAGCTTGGAAAGGGGGCTAAGAAAAGCTTTCTTT,CASSLERGLRKAFF
TRBJ1-2,NA,TRBV19,few,TGTGCCAGTAAGGATCAGGACCGCCTCGAGGCTGGCTACACCTTC,CASKDQDRLEAGYTF
TRBJ2-6,TRBD1,TRBV2,NA,TGTGCCAGCATGCGTACCGGGACAGGGTCCGGGGCCAACGTCCTGACTTTC,CASMRTGTGSGANVLTF
TRBJ1-4,NA,TRBV7-8,NA,TGTGCCAGCAGTAAGGGGGGGACTAATGAAAAACTGTTTTTT,CASSKGGTNEKLFF
TRBJ1-2,NA,TRBV7-9,NA,TGTGCCAGCAGCTTATCTGGGACTTACTATGGCTACACCTTC,CASSLSGTYYGYTF
TRBJ1-5,NA,TRBV28,once,TGTGCCAGCAGCACAACCCAATACAGGGTTGCATCTCCTCAGCCCCAGCATTTT,CASSTTQYRVASPQPQHF
TRBJ2-7,NA,TRBV12-1,NA,TGTGCCAGCAGCCACCCGGACAGGCGGATCTACGAGCAGTACTTC,CASSHPDRRIYEQYF
TRBJ1-1,NA,TRBV27,NA,TGTGCCAGCAGTTTAAAGGGATGGACTGAAGCTTTCTTT,CASSLKGWTEAFF
TRBJ2-3,TRBD2,TRBV5-8,NA,TGTGCCAGCAGCTTCCAAACTAGCGCGATCACAGATACGCAGTATTTT,CASSFQTSAITDTQYF
TRBJ1-1,TRBD1,TRBV5-1,NA,TGCGCCAGCAGCCCCTACAGGGAGGGGGCCACTGAAGCTTTCTTT,CASSPYREGATEAFF
TRBJ1-5,TRBD1,TRBV19,NA,TGTGCCAGTAAACAGGGGGCTTACAATCAGCCCCAGCATTTT,CASKQGAYNQPQHF
TRBJ2-3,TRBD2,TRBV10-1,NA,TGCGCCAGCAGTGAGTCGGGAGGGTTGTCGGATACGCAGTATTTT,CASSESGGLSDTQYF
TRBJ2-7,TRBD2,TRBV28,NA,TGTGCCAGCAGCCTCAGGGGGACTAGCGGGAGTTACGAGCAGTACTTC,CASSLRGTSGSYEQYF
TRBJ2-6,NA,TRBV18,NA,TGTGCCAGCTCACCACCTGGGGGGCCGGGGGCCAACGTCCTGACTTTC,CASSPPGGPGANVLTF
TRBJ1-4,NA,TRBV9,NA,TGTGCCAGCAGCCCCGGGACACCCCCTACAACTAATGAAAAACTGTTTTTT,CASSPGTPPTTNEKLFF
TRBJ2-2,NA,TRBV18,NA,TGTGCCAGCTCACCAACGAAGGGGAAGTTCGGGGAGCTGTTTTTT,CASSPTKGKFGELFF